This T cell receptor beta chain was captured in a study of control samples from healthy donors and cancer patients. Only in-frame clones appear in the TCRdb table, and some are missing; sequencing was by immunoSEQ multiplex PCR. The data contain approximately 170,000 clones, 80% to 95% of them singletons. The V segment lost 2 bases and the J segment 4 bases; nucleotides outside the gene matches: 7. Per the germline V gene, CDR1 is LGHDT and CDR2 is YNNKEL (reference sequence). CDR3 length equals 15 residues. J is TRBJ2-7 and V is TRBV3-1 (or the pseudogene TRBV3-2), with 8 bases fitting TRBD2. This TCR derives from a woman aged 60-75 years in good health. Sequencing was done on a sample of blood. CDR3 DNA sequence: TGTGCCAGCAGCCAACTTGTAGCGGGGACATACGAGCAGTACTTC. This translates into CASSQLVAGTYEQYF.